The rows below give T cell receptor beta chains drawn from one sample of a study of siplizumab effects on memory and regulatory T cells. The assay was immunoSEQ multiplex PCR, and TCRdb's table has in-frame clones only and misses some. The table records 85,000 to 90,000 clones, around 89% of them present only once. The specimen sequenced was CD4+ T cells sorted from blood. The receptors come from a human donor in good health. Each CDR3 is given with its conserved first and last residue. Fields, in order: CDR3 protein, CDR3 DNA, D gene, clone size, V gene, J gene. D genes are given only for firm matches. Where a row states a size, it is once, few, many or the class of an expanded clone; other rows omit it.

cdr3_aa: CASSKQGALGSGGYTF; cdr3_nt: TGTGCCAGTAGTAAACAGGGGGCATTAGGCAGCGGTGGCTACACCTTC; d_call: TRBD1; clone_size: once; v_call: TRBV19; j_call: TRBJ1-2
cdr3_aa: CAWSVGGNTEAFF; cdr3_nt: TGTGCCTGGAGTGTGGGGGGGAACACTGAAGCTTTCTTT; d_call: .; clone_size: .; v_call: TRBV30; j_call: TRBJ1-1
cdr3_aa: CASSPLARETNEQFF; cdr3_nt: TGTGCCAGCAGCCCCCTGGCGCGGGAGACAAATGAGCAGTTCTTC; d_call: TRBD2; clone_size: .; v_call: TRBV5-4; j_call: TRBJ2-1
cdr3_aa: CASSLLGTGSQPQHF; cdr3_nt: TGTGCCAGCAGTTTACTTGGGACAGGGTCCCAGCCCCAGCATTTT; d_call: TRBD1; clone_size: .; v_call: TRBV28; j_call: TRBJ1-5
cdr3_aa: CASSETPSDYGYTF; cdr3_nt: TGTGCCAGCAGTGAAACCCCTTCCGACTATGGCTACACCTTC; d_call: .; clone_size: once; v_call: TRBV2; j_call: TRBJ1-2
cdr3_aa: CASSLRTADHNEQFF; cdr3_nt: TGTGCCAGTAGTCTCCGGACTGCCGATCACAATGAGCAGTTCTTC; d_call: .; clone_size: .; v_call: TRBV19; j_call: TRBJ2-1
cdr3_aa: CASSLVQETQYF; cdr3_nt: TGTGCCAGCAGCTTGGTACAAGAGACCCAGTACTTC; d_call: .; clone_size: once; v_call: TRBV5-5; j_call: TRBJ2-5
cdr3_aa: CASSLNPPGTQPQHF; cdr3_nt: TGTGCCAGCAGTTTAAACCCCCCAGGGACTCAGCCCCAGCATTTT; d_call: .; clone_size: .; v_call: TRBV27; j_call: TRBJ1-5
cdr3_aa: CASSPSGAPRETQYF; cdr3_nt: TGTGCCAGCAGTCCCAGCGGGGCTCCCAGGGAGACCCAGTACTTC; d_call: TRBD2; clone_size: once; v_call: TRBV25-1; j_call: TRBJ2-5
cdr3_aa: CASSFQSTAGNTIYF; cdr3_nt: TGTGCCAGCAGCTTCCAATCCACGGCTGGAAACACCATATATTTT; d_call: .; clone_size: .; v_call: TRBV7-2; j_call: TRBJ1-3
cdr3_aa: CASSLSGSGSEQFF; cdr3_nt: TGTGCCAGCAGCTTAAGCGGGAGCGGCAGTGAGCAGTTCTTC; d_call: TRBD2; clone_size: .; v_call: TRBV7-9; j_call: TRBJ2-1
cdr3_aa: CASSPGTRTEAFF; cdr3_nt: TGTGCCAGCAGCCCAGGGACCCGAACTGAAGCTTTCTTT; d_call: .; clone_size: .; v_call: TRBV13; j_call: TRBJ1-1
cdr3_aa: CASSPLAGNEQFF; cdr3_nt: TGTGCCAGCAGCCCTCTAGCGGGAAATGAGCAGTTCTTC; d_call: TRBD2; clone_size: .; v_call: TRBV5-5; j_call: TRBJ2-1
cdr3_aa: CASSSRFGAGNGETQYF; cdr3_nt: TGTGCCAGCAGCTCGCGGTTTGGGGCGGGAAATGGAGAGACCCAGTACTTC; d_call: .; clone_size: once; v_call: TRBV7-2; j_call: TRBJ2-5
cdr3_aa: CASSEWTGDYEQYF; cdr3_nt: TGTGCCAGCAGCGAGTGGACAGGGGACTACGAGCAGTACTTC; d_call: TRBD1; clone_size: .; v_call: TRBV11-1; j_call: TRBJ2-7
cdr3_aa: CASNTQGTGANVLTF; cdr3_nt: TGTGCCAGTAACACCCAGGGGACTGGGGCCAACGTCCTGACTTTC; d_call: .; clone_size: once; v_call: TRBV19; j_call: TRBJ2-6
cdr3_aa: CASSVAVGSGNTIYF; cdr3_nt: TGTGCCAGCAGCGTAGCCGTGGGTTCTGGAAACACCATATATTTT; d_call: .; clone_size: .; v_call: TRBV9; j_call: TRBJ1-3
cdr3_aa: CASSLARLAGGGSTDTQYF; cdr3_nt: TGTGCCAGCAGCTTAGCGAGACTAGCGGGAGGGGGGAGCACAGATACGCAGTATTTT; d_call: TRBD2; clone_size: .; v_call: TRBV7-3; j_call: TRBJ2-3
cdr3_aa: CASRRSSGANVLTF; cdr3_nt: TGTGCCAGCAGAAGGTCGTCTGGGGCCAACGTCCTGACTTTC; d_call: .; clone_size: .; v_call: TRBV6-5; j_call: TRBJ2-6
cdr3_aa: CASRQTGNTEAFF; cdr3_nt: TGTGCCAGCCGACAGACCGGGAACACTGAAGCTTTCTTT; d_call: .; clone_size: .; v_call: TRBV19; j_call: TRBJ1-1
cdr3_aa: CSVEQSSYNEQFF; cdr3_nt: TGCAGCGTTGAGCAGAGCTCCTACAATGAGCAGTTCTTC; d_call: .; clone_size: .; v_call: TRBV29-1; j_call: TRBJ2-1
cdr3_aa: CASSFRTGSNQPQHF; cdr3_nt: TGTGCCAGCAGCTTCAGGACAGGGAGCAATCAGCCCCAGCATTTT; d_call: TRBD1; clone_size: .; v_call: TRBV7-8; j_call: TRBJ1-5
cdr3_aa: CASSPRGQLGEQYF; cdr3_nt: TGTGCCAGCAGCCCCAGGGGTCAGTTGGGTGAGCAGTACTTC; d_call: .; clone_size: .; v_call: TRBV14; j_call: TRBJ2-7
cdr3_aa: CASSEQLASETQYF; cdr3_nt: TGTGCCAGCAGCGAGCAACTAGCGTCAGAGACCCAGTACTTC; d_call: TRBD2; clone_size: .; v_call: TRBV6-1; j_call: TRBJ2-5
cdr3_aa: CSVGTGTSGIYEQYF; cdr3_nt: TGCAGCGTTGGAACCGGGACTAGCGGGATCTACGAGCAGTACTTC; d_call: TRBD2; clone_size: .; v_call: TRBV29-1; j_call: TRBJ2-7
cdr3_aa: CASSSAGGQRLNTEAFF; cdr3_nt: TGTGCCAGCTCAAGCGCCGGGGGCCAAAGACTTAACACTGAAGCTTTCTTT; d_call: .; clone_size: .; v_call: TRBV18; j_call: TRBJ1-1
cdr3_aa: CASSPTQGSKESNYGYTF; cdr3_nt: TGTGCCAGCAGCCCGACCCAAGGTTCAAAAGAGTCTAACTATGGCTACACCTTC; d_call: .; clone_size: .; v_call: TRBV7-9; j_call: TRBJ1-2
cdr3_aa: CAWSVSWETQYF; cdr3_nt: TGTGCCTGGAGTGTATCTTGGGAGACCCAGTACTTC; d_call: .; clone_size: once; v_call: TRBV30; j_call: TRBJ2-5
cdr3_aa: CASSRQGVGNTIYF; cdr3_nt: TGTGCCAGCAGCCGACAGGGGGTAGGAAACACCATATATTTT; d_call: TRBD1; clone_size: .; v_call: TRBV7-2; j_call: TRBJ1-3
cdr3_aa: CASSLGTGTYEQYF; cdr3_nt: TGTGCCAGCAGCTTAGGCACCGGGACCTACGAGCAGTACTTC; d_call: .; clone_size: .; v_call: TRBV11-3; j_call: TRBJ2-7
cdr3_aa: CASSYRTRANTGELFF; cdr3_nt: TGTGCCAGCAGTTACAGGACAAGAGCGAACACCGGGGAGCTGTTTTTT; d_call: .; clone_size: .; v_call: TRBV6-6; j_call: TRBJ2-2
cdr3_aa: CASRGGGTEAFF; cdr3_nt: TGTGCCAGCAGAGGGGGGGGCACTGAAGCTTTCTTT; d_call: .; clone_size: few; v_call: TRBV28; j_call: TRBJ1-1
cdr3_aa: CASSPGQGRNQPQHF; cdr3_nt: TGTGCCAGCTCACCAGGACAGGGAAGGAATCAGCCCCAGCATTTT; d_call: TRBD1; clone_size: .; v_call: TRBV18; j_call: TRBJ1-5